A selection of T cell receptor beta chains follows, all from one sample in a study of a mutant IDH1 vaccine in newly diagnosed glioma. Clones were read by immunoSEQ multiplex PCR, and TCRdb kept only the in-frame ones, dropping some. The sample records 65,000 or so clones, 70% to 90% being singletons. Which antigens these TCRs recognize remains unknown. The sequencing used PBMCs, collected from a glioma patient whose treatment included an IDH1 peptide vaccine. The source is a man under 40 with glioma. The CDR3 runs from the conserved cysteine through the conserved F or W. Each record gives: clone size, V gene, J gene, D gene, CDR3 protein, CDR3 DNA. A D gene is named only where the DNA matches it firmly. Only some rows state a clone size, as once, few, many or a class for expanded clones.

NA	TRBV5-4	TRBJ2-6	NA	CASSLGQFSGANVLTF	TGTGCCAGCAGCTTGGGACAGTTCTCTGGGGCCAACGTCCTGACTTTC
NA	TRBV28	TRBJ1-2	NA	CASSLWQDGYTF	TGTGCCAGCAGTTTATGGCAGGATGGCTACACCTTC
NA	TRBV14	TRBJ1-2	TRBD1	CASSQDRGTGAKNYGYTF	TGTGCCAGCAGCCAAGACCGAGGGACAGGGGCGAAAAACTATGGCTACACCTTC
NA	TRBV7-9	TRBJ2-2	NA	CARGGTNTGELFF	TGTGCCAGAGGCGGTACGAACACCGGGGAGCTGTTTTTT
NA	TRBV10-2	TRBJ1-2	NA	CASSEYDRNYGYTF	TGCGCCAGCAGTGAGTACGACCGCAACTATGGCTACACCTTC
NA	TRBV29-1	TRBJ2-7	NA	CSVALAGFEQYF	TGCAGCGTTGCCCTCGCGGGGTTCGAGCAGTACTTC
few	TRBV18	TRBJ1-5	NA	CASSPGHISNQPQHF	TGTGCCAGCTCACCGGGACACATTAGCAATCAGCCCCAGCATTTT
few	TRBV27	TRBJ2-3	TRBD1	CASSLDRVTDTQYF	TGTGCCAGCAGTTTAGACAGGGTCACAGATACGCAGTATTTT
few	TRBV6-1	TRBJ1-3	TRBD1	CATTLRDSSGNTIYF	TGTGCCACCACACTCCGGGACAGCTCTGGAAACACCATATATTTT
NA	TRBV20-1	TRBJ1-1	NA	CSARGPAFF	TGCAGTGCTAGAGGGCCAGCTTTCTTT
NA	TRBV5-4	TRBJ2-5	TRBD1	CASSPWDRQETQYF	TGTGCCAGCAGCCCCTGGGACAGGCAAGAGACCCAGTACTTC
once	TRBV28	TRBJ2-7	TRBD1	CASFPGQGAAYEQYF	TGTGCCAGCTTCCCCGGGCAGGGGGCAGCCTACGAGCAGTACTTC
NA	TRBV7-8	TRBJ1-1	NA	CASSLMWENTEAFF	TGTGCCAGCAGCTTAATGTGGGAGAACACTGAAGCTTTCTTT
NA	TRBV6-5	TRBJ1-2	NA	CASSIRGFEPYGYTF	TGTGCCAGCAGTATCCGGGGGTTCGAGCCCTATGGCTACACCTTC
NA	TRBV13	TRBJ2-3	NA	CASSLAGDTQYF	TGTGCCAGCAGCTTAGCTGGGGATACGCAGTATTTT
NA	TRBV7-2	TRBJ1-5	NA	CASSSQGYSNQPQHF	TGTGCCAGCAGCTCCCAGGGTTATAGCAATCAGCCCCAGCATTTT
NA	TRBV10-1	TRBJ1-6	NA	CATPSRSDYNSPLHF	TGCGCCACCCCAAGCCGGAGTGACTATAATTCACCCCTCCACTTT
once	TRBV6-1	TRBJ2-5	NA	CASSERPDQETQYF	TGTGCCAGCAGTGAAAGGCCAGACCAAGAGACCCAGTACTTC
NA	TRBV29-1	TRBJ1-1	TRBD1	CSVEKGQGAFF	TGCAGCGTTGAAAAGGGACAGGGAGCTTTCTTT
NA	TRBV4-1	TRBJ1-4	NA	CASSQGEFNEKLFF	TGCGCCAGCAGCCAAGGAGAATTTAATGAAAAACTGTTTTTT
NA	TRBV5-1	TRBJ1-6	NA	CASSPEGNSPLHF	TGCGCCAGCAGCCCGGAGGGTAATTCACCCCTCCACTTT
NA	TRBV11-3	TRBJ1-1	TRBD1	CASSRDRVGEAFF	TGTGCCAGCAGCCGTGACAGGGTCGGTGAAGCTTTCTTT
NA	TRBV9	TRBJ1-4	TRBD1	CASTEGQGNEKLFF	TGTGCCAGCACCGAAGGACAGGGTAACGAAAAACTGTTTTTT
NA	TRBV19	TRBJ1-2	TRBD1	CASSMTGDGYTF	TGTGCCAGTAGTATGACAGGGGATGGCTACACCTTC
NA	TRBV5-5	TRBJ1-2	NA	CASSSGLYGSNYGYTF	TGTGCCAGCAGCTCCGGACTCTACGGCTCTAACTATGGCTACACCTTC
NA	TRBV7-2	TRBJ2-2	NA	CASSDENTGELFF	TGTGCCAGCAGCGATGAGAACACCGGGGAGCTGTTTTTT
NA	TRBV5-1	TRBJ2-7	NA	CASSLGGTGTYEQYF	TGCGCCAGCAGCTTGGGTGGGACTGGGACCTACGAGCAGTACTTC
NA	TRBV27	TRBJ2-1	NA	CASTSDRYNEQFF	TGTGCCAGCACTTCCGACCGCTACAATGAGCAGTTCTTC
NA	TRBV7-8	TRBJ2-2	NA	CASSSSEGANTGELFF	TGTGCCAGCAGCTCGTCCGAGGGCGCGAACACCGGGGAGCTGTTTTTT
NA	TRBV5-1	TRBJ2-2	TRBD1	CASSLVTGTGNTGELFF	TGCGCCAGCAGCTTGGTCACCGGGACAGGGAACACCGGGGAGCTGTTTTTT
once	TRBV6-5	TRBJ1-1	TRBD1	CASSIIQGGNTEAFF	TGTGCCAGCAGTATTATTCAGGGGGGGAACACTGAAGCTTTCTTT
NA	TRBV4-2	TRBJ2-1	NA	CASTPNSDNYNEQFF	TGTGCCAGCACCCCGAACAGCGACAACTACAATGAGCAGTTCTTC
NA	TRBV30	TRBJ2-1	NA	CAWRGTVTYNEQFF	TGTGCCTGGAGAGGGACGGTTACCTACAATGAGCAGTTCTTC
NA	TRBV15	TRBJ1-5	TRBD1	CATSRGTGGSNQPQHF	TGTGCCACCAGCAGAGGGACAGGGGGAAGCAATCAGCCCCAGCATTTT
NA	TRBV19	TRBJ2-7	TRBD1	CASSLGTGKYEQYF	TGTGCCAGTAGTCTCGGGACAGGGAAGTACGAGCAGTACTTC
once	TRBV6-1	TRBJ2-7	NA	CASSVFSKGYEQYF	TGTGCCAGCAGTGTTTTTAGCAAGGGTTACGAGCAGTACTTC
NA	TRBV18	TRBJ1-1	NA	CASSLNTVDSAITEAFF	TGTGCCAGCTCACTAAACACGGTTGACAGTGCTATCACTGAAGCTTTCTTT
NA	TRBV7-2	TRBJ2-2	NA	CAKRQVSAGELFF	TGTGCCAAAAGACAGGTCAGCGCCGGGGAGCTGTTTTTT
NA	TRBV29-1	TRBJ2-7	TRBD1	CSAGTDYEQYF	TGCAGCGCCGGGACAGATTACGAGCAGTACTTC
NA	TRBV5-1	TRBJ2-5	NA	CASSLAGLQETQYF	TGCGCCAGCAGCTTGGCAGGGCTACAAGAGACCCAGTACTTC
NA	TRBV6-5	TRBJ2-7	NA	CAITGTPFSYEQYF	TGTGCCATCACTGGGACACCTTTCTCCTACGAGCAGTACTTC
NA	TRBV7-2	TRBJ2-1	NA	CASSFTPRGAPPYNEQFF	TGTGCCAGCAGCTTTACCCCTCGGGGGGCCCCACCCTACAATGAGCAGTTCTTC
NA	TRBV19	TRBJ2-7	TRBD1	CASSEGAFEQYF	TGTGCCAGTAGTGAGGGGGCGTTCGAGCAGTACTTC
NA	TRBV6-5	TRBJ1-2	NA	CASSYIGQGWDGYTF	TGTGCCAGCAGTTACATCGGCCAAGGGTGGGATGGCTACACCTTC
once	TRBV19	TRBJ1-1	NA	CASSKNGGTNTEAFF	TGTGCCAGTAGTAAGAATGGGGGCACGAACACTGAAGCTTTCTTT
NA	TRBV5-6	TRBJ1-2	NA	CASSSRGPSDGYTF	TGTGCCAGCAGTTCCCGTGGACCCAGTGATGGCTACACCTTC
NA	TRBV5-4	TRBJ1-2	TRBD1	CASRRTGNYGYTF	TGTGCCAGCAGAAGGACAGGGAACTATGGCTACACCTTC
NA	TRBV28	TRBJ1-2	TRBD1	CASSFPTGQGGSGYTF	TGTGCCAGCAGTTTCCCCACCGGACAGGGTGGTTCTGGCTACACCTTC
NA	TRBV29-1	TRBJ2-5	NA	CSTGYLQTQYF	TGCAGCACAGGGTATCTACAGACCCAGTACTTC